These 32 T cell receptor beta chains were all obtained from the same sample, sequenced in a study of vaccination and CD4 T cells after COVID-19. The antigens of these receptors remain unknown. Specified treatment: roughly 10-day PBMC culture with coronavirus spike peptide pools or control peptides (ViraFEST assay). The Oncomine TCR Beta short-read assay sequenced DNA from cultured CD4+ T cells. Each CDR3 protein gets one entry after TCRdb re-called the PCR reads with MiXCR. Of under 13,000 distinct CDR3 sequences detected, around 23% appear once; the ten largest clones hold 20% to 25%. This sample comprised CD4+ T cells from blood, cultured in vitro, obtained after SARS-CoV-2 vaccination. The receptors come from a human donor who had recovered from COVID-19.

This clonotype came up a few times. The rearrangement links TRBV28 to TRBJ1-2; no clear D gene. Germline values: CDR1 MDHEN, CDR2 SYDVKM. V lost 5 bases to trimming and J lost 1 base, with 11 bases between them. There are 14 residues in the CDR3. This CDR3 reads CASSPPPNNYGYTF. The CDR3 DNA reads TGTGCCAGCAGTCCCCCCCCAAATAACTATGGCTACACCTTC.

This clonotype was observed a handful of times. The chain recombines TRBV10-3 with TRBJ1-1; D not certain. V was shortened by 3 bases and J by 0 bases, with 5 bases between the two germline ends. The CDR3 is made up of 13 amino acids. The V gene's germline CDR1 is ENHRY and CDR2 SYGVKD. The CDR3 is CAISDSMNTEAFF. CDR3 bases: TGTGCCATCAGTGACAGCATGAACACTGAAGCTTTCTTT.

The chain recombines TRBV6-5 with TRBJ1-2, with a possible D match to TRBD1 (5 bases). The germline gives CDR1 MNHEY, CDR2 SVGAGI. This CDR3 is built from 12 residues. The V gene lost 4 bases and the J gene lost 5 bases, with 8 bases spanning the gap. The DNA of the CDR3 is TGTGCCAGCAGTTTCGAGGGGTATGGCTACACCTTC. Translating it yields CASSFEGYGYTF.

The chain carries TRBV7-9 and TRBJ2-2; D possibly corresponds to TRBD2 (5 bases). V was trimmed by 5 bases and J by 3 bases, leaving 7 bases between them. The CDR3 length is 13 residues. Germline assignment: CDR1 SEHNR and CDR2 FQNEAQ (reference sequence). The CDR3 spells CASSTRDTGELFF. In DNA form, the CDR3 reads TGTGCCAGCAGCACGCGGGACACCGGGGAGCTGTTTTTT.

The rearrangement joins TRBV11-3 to TRBJ2-3, with 7 bases lining up with TRBD2. Germline CDR1 is SGHNT and CDR2 is YENEEA. Germline trimming cut 2 bases from V and 4 bases from J; bases unmatched to any gene: 6. The CDR3 runs 15 residues. The CDR3 sequence: CASSLTASGADTQYF. The CDR3 DNA sequence: TGTGCCAGCAGCTTAACGGCTAGCGGTGCAGATACGCAGTATTTT.

This clonotype was detected a few times. This rearrangement joins TRBV5-6 to TRBJ2-5; D gene unclear. V was cut by 0 bases and J by 1 base, with 7 bases left in between. The CDR3 extends over 14 amino acids. From germline, CDR1 is SGHDT and CDR2 YYEEEE. CDR3 nucleotides: TGTGCCAGCAGCTTGGCTCTGATCCAAGAGACCCAGTACTTC. Translated, it gives CASSLALIQETQYF.

This clonotype was counted only a few times. The V and J genes are TRBV28 and TRBJ2-7; 9 bases agree with TRBD2. Trimming removed 2 bases from V and 2 bases from J; junction bases left unmatched: 4. Germline values: CDR1 MDHEN, CDR2 SYDVKM. The CDR3 covers 15 residues. The CDR3 coding sequence is TGTGCCAGCAGTTTAACTGGCGGGAGGGCCTACGAGCAGTACTTC. It is translated as CASSLTGGRAYEQYF.

This clonotype was seen more than once but under ten times. The rearrangement uses TRBV10-3 and TRBJ1-2; D is unresolved. In germline, CDR1 is ENHRY, CDR2 SYGVKD. This CDR3 contains 15 residues. The V end lost 0 bases, the J end lost 3 bases, and 11 bases lay between the germline ends. The CDR3 DNA reads as TGTGCCATCAGTGAGTCTTCCTTAGGAGACTATGGCTACACCTTC. Translation gives CAISESSLGDYGYTF.

The table lists this clonotype with a few counts. The V call is TRBV4-1, the J call TRBJ1-1; TRBD1 matches 7 bases. V lost 3 bases, J lost 10 bases, and 11 bases stayed unmatched. The CDR3 covers 14 residues. Germline-derived CDR1 and CDR2 are MGHRA and YSYEKL. CDR3 nucleotide sequence: TGCGCCAGCAGCCAGGGGGACAGCCCGAGGGGAGCTTTCTTT. Its protein is CASSQGDSPRGAFF.

This chain links TRBV6-1 with TRBJ1-1; D is perhaps TRBD1 (5 bases). The CDR3 length is 14 residues. Germline lookup yields CDR1 MNHNS and CDR2 SASEGT. V lost 5 bases and J 5 bases, leaving 15 bases between the germline ends. Here the CDR3 DNA reads TGTGCCAGCAGTAACACAGGTGGAAGTACTGAAGCTTTCTTT. Amino acid sequence: CASSNTGGSTEAFF.

This chain uses TRBV5-4 with TRBJ2-1; 10 bases align to TRBD2. The ends lost 4 bases at V and 6 bases at J; junction bases unmatched: 10. The CDR3 is made up of 16 amino acids. Germline V gene data show CDR1 as SGHNT and CDR2 as YYREEE (reference sequence). Written as DNA, the CDR3 is TGTGCCAGCAGCCTTGGGGGGTCTAGCGGGAGCAATGAGCAGTTCTTC. Protein product: CASSLGGSSGSNEQFF. The variable domain in full, completed from reference TRBV5-4 and TRBJ2-1, reads ETGVTQSPTHLIKTRGQQVTLRCSSQSGHNTVSWYQQALGQGPQFIFQYYREEENGRGNFPPRFSGLQFPNYSSELNVNALELDDSALYLCASSLGGSSGSNEQFFGPGTRLTVL.

This clonotype is deemed medium-sized. The V call is TRBV7-2, the J call TRBJ2-5; 14 nucleotides match TRBD2. Germline trimming cut 5 bases from V and 5 bases from J; bases unmatched to any gene: 7. This CDR3 has 16 residues. Per the germline V gene, CDR1 is SGHTA and CDR2 is FQGNSA. The CDR3 DNA follows: TGTGCCAGCAGCACCGGGACTAGCGGGAGAGGGGAGACCCAGTACTTC. Its translation: CASSTGTSGRGETQYF.

This clonotype was observed a handful of times. The CDR3 DNA reads as TGTGCCAGCAGCTTAGTGTCGCAGGGTGGATCGTACGAGCAGTACTTC. It specifies CASSLVSQGGSYEQYF. The chain recombines TRBV7-9 with TRBJ2-7, with D maybe TRBD1 (5 bases). Germline-derived CDR1 and CDR2 are SEHNR and FQNEAQ (reference sequence). The V and J ends lost 1 base and 4 bases respectively, with 17 bases between them. The CDR3 is 16 amino acids.

V is TRBV19 and J is TRBJ1-2; 9 bases are shared with TRBD1. V lost 6 bases to trimming and J lost 3 bases; unmatched junction nucleotides: 5. The CDR3 is 14 residues long. The germline CDR1 and CDR2 sequences are LNHDA and SQIVND (reference sequence). The CDR3 nucleotides read TGTGCCAGTAGCCCGGGACAGGGAGACTATGGCTACACCTTC. Protein product: CASSPGQGDYGYTF.

This clonotype was seen a few times. The chain recombines TRBV7-8 with TRBJ2-7; D is undetermined. V lost 5 bases, J lost 2 bases, and 4 bases lay in between. Looked up from germline, CDR1 is SGHVS and CDR2 is FQNEAQ. This CDR3 has 11 residues. The CDR3 DNA follows: TGTGCCAGCAGCGGTACCTACGAGCAGTACTTC. This encodes CASSGTYEQYF.

The V call is TRBV29-1, the J call TRBJ2-6, with a weak D call TRBD1 (5 bases). Looked up from germline, CDR1 is SQVTM and CDR2 is ANQGSEA. The germline V and J ends were trimmed by 5 bases and 1 base, with 12 bases remaining between them. This CDR3 is built from 15 residues. The CDR3 loop is CSVMSGQSGANVLTF. The CDR3 DNA follows: TGCAGCGTTATGTCAGGGCAATCTGGGGCCAACGTCCTGACTTTC.

This sequence joins TRBV11-2 and TRBJ1-5, with 8 bases lining up with TRBD1. This CDR3 region has 17 residues. Losses at the gene ends were 1 base for V and 4 bases for J; bases not matched to a gene: 9. The germline V gene has CDR1 SGHAT and CDR2 FQNNGV. The CDR3 DNA reads as TGTGCCAGCAGCTTAGGGGTGATGAACAGGGGGAATCAGCCCCAGCATTTT. Translating gives CASSLGVMNRGNQPQHF.

The V call is TRBV6-1, the J call TRBJ1-3, with D uncertain. There are 15 residues in the CDR3. Germline assignment: CDR1 MNHNS and CDR2 SASEGT. V gave up 6 bases and J gave up 0 bases, with 12 bases separating them. CDR3 amino acids: CASSKLPSSGNTIYF. The CDR3 DNA is TGTGCCAGCAGCAAACTACCGAGCTCTGGAAACACCATATATTTT.

V gene TRBV7-2 combines with J gene TRBJ2-7; D may be TRBD2 (6 bases). With 1 base removed from V and 0 bases from J, the gap between germline ends came to 10 bases. The CDR3 contains 15 residues. Germline CDR1 reads SGHTA; CDR2 reads FQGNSA. For the CDR3, the DNA is TGTGCCAGCAGCTTAGGAACGGACTACTCCTACGAGCAGTACTTC. This translates into CASSLGTDYSYEQYF.

The J gene is TRBJ1-6, the V gene TRBV6-5, with 8 nucleotides matching TRBD1. V shed 0 bases and J 8 bases; nucleotides not matched to a gene: 3. Looked up from germline, CDR1 is MNHEY and CDR2 is SVGAGI. The CDR3 is made up of 15 amino acids. In DNA form, the CDR3 reads TGTGCCAGCAGTTACTCAGGACAGGGCTATTCACCCCTCCACTTT. This codes for CASSYSGQGYSPLHF.

The V gene is TRBV9, the J gene TRBJ2-7, with D possibly being TRBD2 (6 bases). Germline CDR1 and CDR2: SGDLS and YYNGEE. The CDR3 sequence is 14 residues long. Trimming stripped 1 base from V and 4 bases from J, with 12 bases between. The CDR3 region is CASSVKERAYEQYF. In DNA, the CDR3 is TGTGCCAGCAGCGTAAAGGAGCGGGCTTACGAGCAGTACTTC.

As to this clonotype: A much larger clone differs by one base, so this may be a read error. The CDR3 spells CASSLHPLGSYEQYF. In DNA form, the CDR3 reads TGTGCCAGCAGCTTGCACCCACTGGGTTCCTACGAGCAGTACTTC. J is TRBJ2-7 and V is TRBV7-2; the D is unclear. Trimming took off 3 bases at V and 1 base at J, with 13 bases between the two ends. The CDR3 is 15 residues long. Germline CDR1 reads SGHTA; CDR2 reads FQGNSA. Using reference TRBV7-2 and TRBJ2-7 for the parts outside the CDR3, the full variable domain is GAGVSQSPSNKVTEKGKDVELRCDPISGHTALYWYRQSLGQGLEFLIYFQGNSAPDKSGLPSDRFSAERTGGSVSTLTIQRTQQEDSAVYLCASSLHPLGSYEQYFGPGTRLTVT.

This chain joins TRBV19 and TRBJ2-1, with TRBD2 matching over 8 bases. Germline lookup yields CDR1 LNHDA and CDR2 SQIVND (reference sequence). V was clipped by 6 bases and J by 10 bases; unmatched bases: 14. The CDR3 sequence is 15 residues long. CDR3 loop: CASRDGGAGGEEQFF. CDR3 coding DNA: TGTGCCAGTAGGGACGGTGGGGCGGGGGGAGAGGAGCAGTTCTTC.

This sequence joins TRBV10-1 and TRBJ2-7; either TRBD1 or TRBD2 may fit D (5 bases each). Deletions cut 6 bases from V and 0 bases from J, with 9 bases between. The CDR3 is made up of 13 amino acids. CDR1 is WNHNN and CDR2 is SYGVQD in the germline V gene (reference sequence). CDR3 nucleotide sequence: TGCGCCAGCAGGAGGGGCTTCTCCTACGAGCAGTACTTC. Translating gives CASRRGFSYEQYF.

CDR3 sequence reads: CASSLGGADTQYF. For the CDR3, the DNA is TGTGCCAGCAGCTTAGGGGGAGCAGATACGCAGTATTTT. This sequence joins TRBV7-2 and TRBJ2-3; tentative D call: TRBD2 (5 bases). Trimming stripped 1 base from V and 4 bases from J, with 6 bases between. CDR1 SGHTA and CDR2 FQGNSA come from the germline V gene. This CDR3 has 13 residues.

The chain is built from TRBV5-1 and TRBJ2-1; a possible D gene is TRBD2 (6 bases). There are 16 residues in the CDR3. CDR1 SGHRS and CDR2 YFSETQ come from the germline V gene. With 4 bases removed from V and 2 bases from J, the gap between germline ends came to 16 bases. CDR3 region: CASSLLGGTTYNEQFF. As DNA, the CDR3 is TGCGCCAGCAGCCTCCTGGGCGGGACGACCTACAATGAGCAGTTCTTC.

A note on this clonotype: This may arise from a read error, as a much more abundant clone is one base away. The genes are TRBV6-1 and TRBJ1-6, with 8 bases aligning to TRBD1. The CDR3 is made up of 16 amino acids. Germline assignment: CDR1 MNHNS and CDR2 SASEGT. CDR3 protein: CASSRQGPDGGSSLHF. As DNA, the CDR3 is TGTGCCAGCAGTCGACAGGGGCCGGACGGAGGTTCATCCCTCCACTTT.

This clonotype showed up just a few times. The chain couples TRBV6-2 or TRBV6-3 to TRBJ1-5; 7 nucleotides match TRBD1. The length of the CDR3 is 14 residues. Germline-derived CDR1 and CDR2 are MNHEY and SVGEGT. The junction had 9 bases not matched to a gene; V was cut back by 7 bases and J by 6 bases. The CDR3 DNA is TGTGCCAGCACCCTAGGGGGCCGTGGTCAGCCCCAGCATTTT. Translated, it gives CASTLGGRGQPQHF.

This clonotype showed up just a few times. The genes are TRBV4-3 and TRBJ1-2, with unresolved D. Trimming left V 1 base short and J 8 bases short, with 14 bases between. CDR1 and CDR2 (germline): LGHNA, YSLEER. This CDR3 is 14 amino acids long. The CDR3 DNA reads TGCGCCAGCAGCCAAGTAATTCAGGCGAGGGGCTACACCTTC. It specifies CASSQVIQARGYTF.

Relative to its sample, this clonotype is medium-sized (0.01 to 0.1%). The chain combines TRBV6-5 with TRBJ1-6; a weak D match, TRBD1 (5 bases). The length of the CDR3 is 15 residues. Trimming cost V 2 bases and J 9 bases, with 14 bases left between them. Germline V gene lookup returns CDR1 MNHEY and CDR2 SVGAGI. Here the CDR3 reads CASSYGPTRGSPLHF. For the CDR3, the DNA is TGTGCCAGCAGTTACGGGCCGACTAGGGGTTCACCCCTCCACTTT.

This clonotype has only a few counts. The chain recombines TRBV6-1 with TRBJ1-3, with a weak D call TRBD1 (5 bases). Germline CDR1 MNHNS, CDR2 SASEGT. The CDR3 runs to 14 residues. With 7 bases removed from V and 4 bases from J, the gap between germline ends came to 14 bases. The CDR3 sequence is CASTEDSQGNTIYF. The CDR3 DNA reads as TGTGCCAGCACCGAAGACAGCCAAGGAAACACCATATATTTT.

This clonotype has a handful of counts. The DNA of the CDR3 is TGTGCCATCAGCAGTATGGGGCTAGGGTCCTACGAGCAGTACTTC. Amino acids: CAISSMGLGSYEQYF. The rearrangement uses TRBV10-3 and TRBJ2-7, with a possible D match to TRBD1 (5 bases). This CDR3 is built from 15 residues. V was trimmed by 6 bases and J by 1 base, leaving 16 bases between them. CDR1 is ENHRY and CDR2 is SYGVKD in the germline V gene.